This T cell receptor beta chain was documented in a study of post-analysis software for immune sequencing data. Turning to the study itself: As for disease course, relapsing-remitting, secondary progressive and progressive-relapsing multiple sclerosis were all included. Study results and caveats: Elevated frequency relative to controls characterized about 5 TRBV segments in patients, TRBV5-6, TRBV5-1 and TRBV20-1 among them. F measure clustering grouped samples strongly by preparation batch. People with multiple sclerosis had a significantly lower normalized Chao1 diversity than controls did.

V lost 4 bases, J lost 2 bases, and 5 bases stayed unmatched. CDR3 length: 15 residues. Per the germline V gene, CDR1 is SGHDT and CDR2 is YYEEEE. The library was made from cDNA and included unique molecular identifiers. From the PCR reads, TCRdb called clonotypes with MiXCR, one entry per CDR3 protein. The sample contains hundreds of thousands of distinct CDR3 sequences, about 27% of which appear only once. To note about this clonotype: Its antigen is unknown.

Sequenced sample: blood. The sequence was obtained from a girl between 10 and 17 years old with multiple sclerosis. The chain recombines TRBV5-6 with TRBJ2-1, with TRBD2 matching 8 bases. CDR3 residues: CASSPREGPYNEQFF. In DNA form, the CDR3 reads TGTGCCAGCAGCCCCCGGGAGGGTCCCTACAATGAGCAGTTCTTC.